These 5 T cell receptor beta chains share one sample of origin, sequenced in a study of blood T cells in healthy people across ages. The authors ran a second PCR of about 7 to 11 cycles using a sample-barcoded 5' primer and a J-beta primer mix. TCRdb re-called the 5' RACE reads through MiXCR, storing one row per CDR3 protein. The sample consists of fewer than 2,000,000 distinct CDR3 sequences, roughly a third of them appearing once. Sequenced input: blood. These receptors were collected from a woman aged 25 to 45 in good health.

This clonotype appeared a few times. The junction departs from germline at one end; a sequencing error may be responsible. This rearrangement joins TRBV5-1 to TRBJ2-7; 10 bases are shared with TRBD1. The CDR3 extends over 13 amino acids. Per germline, CDR1 SGHRS and CDR2 YFSETQ. The CDR3 loop is CANSPGQGTEQYF. DNA for the CDR3: TGCGCCAACAGCCCGGGACAGGGGACCGAGCAGTACTTC.

This clonotype was picked up a small number of times. The chain is built from TRBV5-1 and TRBJ2-7, with 8 nucleotides matching TRBD2. V was clipped by 5 bases and J by 2 bases; unmatched bases: 9. The CDR3 totals 15 residues. The germline V gene encodes CDR1 SGHRS and CDR2 YFSETQ. This chain's CDR3 is CASSRTSSGPYEQYF. The CDR3 DNA is TGCGCCAGCAGTAGGACGTCTAGCGGGCCCTACGAGCAGTACTTC.

V and J are TRBV5-1 and TRBJ2-1, with TRBD2 matching over 13 bases. The germline V gene has CDR1 SGHRS and CDR2 YFSETQ. Losses at the gene ends were 7 bases for V and 7 bases for J; bases not matched to a gene: 8. This CDR3 has 15 residues. Here the CDR3 reads CASCQGLAGLNEQFF. DNA of the CDR3: TGCGCCAGCTGCCAGGGACTAGCGGGATTGAATGAGCAGTTCTTC. The whole variable domain, filled in from reference TRBV5-1 and TRBJ2-1, reads KAGVTQTPRYLIKTRGQQVTLSCSPISGHRSVSWYQQTPGQGLQFLFEYFSETQRNKGNFPGRFSGRQFSNSRSEMNVSTLELGDSALYLCASCQGLAGLNEQFFGPGTRLTVL.

This clonotype was found a few times. Being one base from a much bigger clone, this may be a read error. The CDR3 DNA reads TGTGCCAGCAGCCAAGAACTAACGGGGGGGCCGAGGGGCGAGACCCAGTACTTC. Encoded protein: CASSQELTGGPRGETQYF. The V and J genes are TRBV4-2 and TRBJ2-5; 8 positions agree with TRBD2. This CDR3 region has 18 residues. The V gene's germline CDR1 is LGHNA and CDR2 YNFKEQ. Trimming cost V 0 bases and J 5 bases; bases outside gene matches: 14.

Only one count was recorded for this clonotype. The chain recombines TRBV6-2 or TRBV6-3 with TRBJ2-7, with D unclear. V lost 4 bases and J lost 4, with 20 bases in between. The CDR3 has 16 residues. The germline gives CDR1 MNHEY, CDR2 SVGEGT. The CDR3 is CASSLRPRAGPYEQYF. The CDR3 coding sequence is TGTGCCAGCAGTTTGAGGCCAAGGGCTGGGCCGTACGAGCAGTACTTC.